The subject of this entry is one T cell receptor (beta chain). Per the original methods: Researchers report that nucleated cell counts were estimated from reference gene primer amplification. Profiled with immunoSEQ multiplex PCR; TCRdb holds only in-frame clones, not every one. V and J calls and clone size follow that table, whereas D and trimming were derived from the DNA. The data hold about 350,000 clones, with roughly 87% observed a single time. There are 15 residues in the CDR3. J lost 10 bases, V lost 0 bases, and 5 bases had no gene match. Germline V gene lookup returns CDR1 MNHEY and CDR2 SVGAGI. This entry is derived from a study of blood T cell repertoires in COVID-19. About the research overall: T cells, B-cell-depleted T cells, or PBMCs supplied cDNA or gDNA.

Patients of the Seattle cohort, enrolled during active infection, were followed longitudinally. The sequence came from a man aged 30 to 45 with COVID-19, enrolled during active disease. Material: peripheral blood. V and J are TRBV6-5 and TRBJ2-3, with 12 bases lining up with TRBD2. The CDR3 spells CASSYSGLAGGPQYF. Here the CDR3 DNA reads TGTGCCAGCAGTTACTCGGGGCTAGCGGGAGGGCCGCAGTATTTT.